This T cell receptor (beta chain) derives from a study of cytomegalovirus exposure and HLA in healthy donors (dated by TCRdb to between 2016 and 2019). As for the study more broadly: According to an earlier analysis of around 600 of the donors, 150 million to 200 million T cells yielded over 100 million unique TCR beta sequences and about 300 Gb of sequence data. An early release covering roughly 640 HLA-typed donors comprised roughly 300 gigabases of sequencing data and tens of millions of unique TCR sequences. Among the roughly 400 genotyped donors, around 81% belonged to the genetic ancestry cluster associated with self-reported Caucasian donors. The study aimed to test whether cataloging public T cell receptors could reveal signatures of past pathogen exposure. Using immunosequencing, the study profiled T cell repertoires from around 680 subjects and related those repertoires to cytomegalovirus serostatus. A separate validation cohort of 100 to 150 different subjects was used in addition to the roughly 640-subject first cohort. High-throughput TCR immunosequencing, statistical association of individual TCRs with disease status, and machine learning were combined to predict cytomegalovirus infection status. A later analysis re-examined previously published TCR beta repertoires from hundreds of donors and added high-resolution HLA genotyping to investigate patterns of TCR occurrence. In the later analysis, no new phenotypic data were used to find candidate immune exposures; instead, reliance was placed on TCR beta sequences and their occurrence across donors. In an earlier analysis of 550 to 700 of the donors, high-throughput TCR beta sequencing was used to judge whether each TCR beta V gene segment behaved as functional or pseudogenic. Alongside the repertoire data, information on donor age, sex, ethnicity and CMV serostatus was compiled. A later genetic analysis took genome-wide SNP genotypes for about 65% of the 666 donors and used that subset as a discovery cohort. Every repertoire in the discovery cohort had been generated on one and the same sequencing platform. Both class I and class II loci were covered by HLA typing, at four-digit resolution. Typing coverage varied by locus: roughly 620-640 donors for A, B, C, DRB1 and DQB1; some 520 for DQA1; over 600 for DPA1; more than 450 for DPB1. About 5 DR-DQ haplotypes were handled as single units for association and clustering, since linkage in the cohort was strong. Across some 400 genotyped donors of the cohort, an average of 235,054 unique TCR beta nucleotide sequences per donor were sequenced, and around 19% of those sequences were non-productive.

The paper as a whole reports these results and caveats: Immune exposure information for the cohort was limited to CMV serostatus. At a false discovery rate of 0.05, a later analysis linked 15,000 to 20,000 TCR beta sequences to specific HLA alleles. A further reported finding was that TCR beta sequences accurately predicted the HLA-A and HLA-B alleles for most subjects in the first cohort. A cluster of highly shared sequence variants was judged likely to represent a technical artifact of the sequencing pipeline. In a later analysis, HLA-associated TCR beta chains were found to be more clonally expanded and to have lower generation probabilities than equally common non-associated chains. According to a later genetic analysis, donors in an Asian-associated ancestry cluster had fewer N-insertions in productive TCRs than the roughly 670-donor mean. The earlier analysis of some 560 of the donors excluded roughly 17 rarely observed V segments, including chromosome 9 orphons, because counts were too low. In a later analysis, several top co-occurrence clusters were reported to appear linked to parvovirus B19, influenza, CMV and Epstein-Barr virus. An association between a missense DCLRE1C variant and V-gene and J-gene trimming of TCR beta chains was found in a later genetic analysis and replicated in an independent cohort. In the study, around 150 TCR beta chains were listed as associated with cytomegalovirus. Only TCR beta chains were sequenced in this cohort, and the absence of alpha or paired-chain data limited detectable features. While some public TCRs were present in many individuals, most TCR sequences turned up only very rarely across donors. Because some donors lacked HLA typing at each locus, the association tests relied only on the typed subset. In an earlier analysis of around 600 of the donors, most TCR beta V segments appeared in productive rearrangements about 87% or about 30% of the time, broadly matching IMGT annotations. According to a later analysis, TCR association rates differed among HLA loci, with DRB1 alleles showing the most associated TCRs and HLA-C alleles showing the fewest. Roughly uniform sequencing depth across donors was assumed in presence/absence analyses, although this assumption may not hold. A later analysis found that most CMV-associated TCR beta chains appeared HLA-restricted, with HLA associations seemingly driven largely by CMV exposure. It was suggested by the authors that the approach could potentially be generalized to other disease states and immunological phenotypes. Cytomegalovirus status was reported to be diagnosed by the classifier with high specificity and sensitivity in both the original and validation cohorts. Correlated functional status among segregating V segments might be attributable to linkage disequilibrium, but an unknown experimental factor could not be ruled out. In vitro tests confirmed that three of the cytomegalovirus-associated TCR beta chains recognize cytomegalovirus antigens. When HLA alleles, especially DR and DQ, strongly co-occurred, TCR associations were difficult to assign to individual alleles. Some IMGT-functional V segments, including TRBV6-2 and TRBV6-3, could not be told apart with the 87-base-pair reads, so those segments were excluded.

About this clone itself: It has no known antigen specificity. It has no much larger one-base neighbor in the sample; base qualities were not kept.

Library generation was performed with the immunoSEQ multiplex PCR assay. A mixture of 60 forward primers for TCR Vbeta segments and 13 reverse primers for TCR Jbeta segments was used in the multiplex PCR. The CDR3 region of rearranged TCR beta genes was amplified from genomic DNA with a multiplex PCR assay. The amplified TCR beta libraries were sequenced on the Illumina HiSeq System as 87-base-pair reads. In the original analysis: A later analysis counted some 74 million unique TCR beta chains across the 500 to 850 repertoires, and approximately 11 million of these chains were shared by at least two donors. Raw reads were error-corrected and collapsed into unique sequences by a nearest-neighbor algorithm in which closely related sequences were merged to remove PCR and sequencing errors. CDR3 sequences were aligned to IMGT reference sequences to assign V, D and J gene segments. Each retained sequence needed at least a six-nucleotide match to both a V gene segment and a J gene segment. A rearrangement counted as productive if the CDR3 had no stop codons and remained in frame with V and J, and every other rearrangement counted as non-productive. Following IMGT convention, CDR3 was defined as the stretch from the second conserved V-encoded cysteine up to the conserved J-encoded phenylalanine. In an earlier analysis of more than 550 of the donors, sequences lacking an unambiguous match to a single V gene segment were excluded. In an earlier analysis of several hundred of the donors, V segments were called functional above 56.7% productive rearrangements and were called segregating when the between-donor standard deviation exceeded 5%. To diagnose cytomegalovirus status from the catalog of TCR beta chain sequences, a statistical classification framework was built. In a later analysis, TCR nucleotide sequences were compared against IMGT/GENE-DB human TR gene sequences so that V and J genes could be assigned. Using the TCRdist pipeline, a later analysis assigned CDR3 sequences along with most-parsimonious VDJ recombination scenarios. In a later analysis, each TCR beta chain was defined by its CDR3 amino acid sequence together with its V-gene family, and reads without a unique V-gene family were excluded. To address suspected cross-contamination and a sequencing artifact, a later analysis removed 592 highly shared, low-generation-probability nucleotide sequences. In a later analysis, a clonal expansion index was calculated for each public chain from normalized within-repertoire ranks of inferred template counts. In a later analysis, generation probabilities were computed with a VDJ recombination model fitted to out-of-frame rearrangements, and the resulting probabilities were checked against IGoR. A later analysis scored TCR-TCR, TCR-HLA and TCR-CMV co-occurrence with hypergeometric tests, applying a repertoire-size bias correction to TCR pairs. A later analysis estimated false discovery rates by permuting HLA or CMV assignments 20 times. In a later analysis, co-occurring TCRs were grouped with DBSCAN, and TCRdist sequence similarity was added when clustering was performed within HLA-allele-positive subsets. Repertoires with fewer than 30,000 or more than 120,000 public chains were left out of co-occurrence clustering, as were roughly five repertoires with anomalous nucleotide sharing. The table comes from immuneACCESS by way of TCRdb, which keeps in-frame sequences with V and J called. Part of the clones is missing from these tables; in studies checked, under half for an unresolved V gene and the rest for unknown reasons. The V and J calls and clone size come from that table; D and trimming were worked out from the DNA. This sample comprises about 140,000 clones, 88% of them detected only once. The ten biggest clones cover about 0.51% of the sample.

The cohort comprised around 690 healthy bone marrow donors. All cohort members were sampled while nominally healthy, although unrecorded immune exposures were likely present. The donor was CMV seronegative and was included in the group of 352 seronegative cohort members. Every donor gave a peripheral blood sample, and the peripheral blood mononuclear cells from that sample were used for TCR beta sequencing. The Qiagen DNeasy Blood Extraction Kit was used to extract genomic DNA from the blood cell samples. There are 13 amino acids in the CDR3, from cysteine to phenylalanine inclusive. Only the CDR3 region is kept as DNA, spanning 39 bases read in frame from base 1. Trimming takes 3 bases from V and 5 bases from J, and the germline ends sit 8 bases apart. According to the germline V gene (reference sequence), CDR1 reads LNHDA and CDR2 reads SQIVND.

The sequenced sample was PBMCs. This TCR derives from a woman in her thirties or forties in good health and CMV-seronegative. The sequence links TRBV19 to TRBJ1-3, with TRBD1 tentatively as D gene (6 bases match). The DNA is as follows: TGTGCCAGTAGTATTGACAGGAGAAACACCATATATTTT. Its product reads: CASSIDRRNTIYF.